The 31 T cell receptor beta chains below come from one sample, sequenced in a study of a mutant IDH1 vaccine in newly diagnosed glioma. Their specific antigens are unknown. TCRdb keeps only in-frame clones here, not all; method: immunoSEQ multiplex PCR. The repertoire holds some 30,000 clones, 89% seen once, with over 15% in the top ten. Time point in this sample: week 5, during vaccination. Topical imiquimod was applied with each vaccine dose, which held 300 ug of mutant IDH1 20-mer peptide. The sequencing used PBMCs, collected from a glioma patient whose treatment included an IDH1 peptide vaccine. These receptors originate from a man aged 18 to 30 with glioma.

The chain employs TRBV2 and TRBJ1-5; D is undetermined. Trimming stripped 7 bases from V and 3 bases from J, with 10 bases between. Germline V gene data show CDR1 as SNHLY and CDR2 as FYNNEI. The CDR3 spans 13 residues. Written as DNA, the CDR3 is TGTGCCAGCACGGGCGGGCTCAATCAGCCCCAGCATTTT. As protein: CASTGGLNQPQHF.

This chain connects TRBV5-1 to TRBJ2-5, with TRBD2 matching 10 bases. V lost 4 bases, J lost 2 bases, and 5 bases stayed unmatched. The V gene's germline CDR1 is SGHRS and CDR2 YFSETQ. CDR3 length: 15 amino acids. The CDR3 reads CASSQSSGSQETQYF. In nucleotides, the CDR3 is TGCGCCAGCAGCCAATCTAGCGGGAGTCAAGAGACCCAGTACTTC.

This chain joins TRBV5-1 and TRBJ1-2, with D possibly being TRBD1 (6 bases). CDR1 is SGHRS, CDR2 YFSETQ, per germline. The CDR3 loop spans 12 amino acids. V was pared by 9 bases and J by 8 bases, with 17 bases between. The CDR3 loop reads CATRGGVEGYTF. The CDR3 nucleotides read TGCGCCACCCGAGGGGGGGTGGAGGGCTACACCTTC.

The V and J genes are TRBV29-1 and TRBJ2-3; the match to TRBD1 covers 9 bases. The CDR3 is made up of 16 amino acids. J was trimmed by 5 bases and V by 6 bases; bases with no gene match: 15. Per germline, CDR1 SQVTM and CDR2 ANQGSEA. The CDR3 reads CSVGRPGQGSGDTQYF. CDR3 nucleotide sequence: TGCAGCGTCGGCAGACCGGGACAGGGCAGTGGAGATACGCAGTATTTT.

The chain uses TRBV2 and TRBJ2-7; D unresolved. The V and J ends lost 7 bases and 5 bases respectively, with 18 bases between them. Germline CDR1 is SNHLY and CDR2 is FYNNEI. CDR3 length: 14 residues. CDR3 DNA: TGTGCCAGCAAGTACTCCCCGTCGACAAACGAGCAGTACTTC. Translated: CASKYSPSTNEQYF.

In this sample, this clone turned up once. The rearrangement links TRBV5-1 to TRBJ2-4; D could derive from TRBD1 or TRBD2 (5 bases each). The V gene's germline CDR1 is SGHRS and CDR2 YFSETQ. The V and J ends lost 1 base and 3 bases respectively, with 32 bases between them. The CDR3 consists of 22 residues. CDR3 DNA sequence: TGCGCCAGCAGCTTGCGGTCCGGACACGAGTCAATGGGGAGATTAGGCAAAAACATTCAGTACTTC. It translates to CASSLRSGHESMGRLGKNIQYF.

The chain employs TRBV18 and TRBJ1-1; no definite D call. Trimming took 2 bases from V and 0 from J, leaving 13 bases between them. Germline V gives CDR1 KGHSH, CDR2 LQKENI. CDR3 length equals 16 residues. The CDR3 DNA reads as TGTGCCAGCTCACCAAGGGCGGGCAGAGTGAACACTGAAGCTTTCTTT. Translation: CASSPRAGRVNTEAFF.

J is TRBJ2-1 and V is TRBV9, with 10 bases aligning to TRBD1. The CDR3 is 15 residues long. Germline V gene sequence: CDR1 SGDLS, CDR2 YYNGEE. The trim removed 2 bases at V and 4 bases at J, leaving 3 bases unmatched. CDR3: CASSVGQGEYNEQFF. The CDR3, as DNA: TGTGCCAGCAGCGTCGGACAGGGGGAGTACAATGAGCAGTTCTTC.

This clone was found a few times. The rearrangement uses TRBV6-5 and TRBJ1-1, with D possibly being TRBD1 (5 bases). Germline values: CDR1 MNHEY, CDR2 SVGAGI. The CDR3 loop spans 14 amino acids. The V and J ends lost 7 bases and 1 base respectively, with 13 bases between them. The CDR3 DNA sequence: TGTGCCAGCACTCTAAGGGGCGCGAACACTGAAGCTTTCTTT. Translation: CASTLRGANTEAFF.

The CDR3 DNA reads TGTGCCTGGAGTGTTGTGCTGCCAACCGGGGAGCTGTTTTTT. It is translated as CAWSVVLPTGELFF. This chain uses TRBV30 with TRBJ2-2; D gene uncertain. Germline V gene data show CDR1 as GTSNPN and CDR2 as SVGIG (reference sequence). The CDR3 totals 14 residues. V dropped 0 bases and J dropped 5 bases, with 10 bases sitting between them.

The chain combines TRBV25-1 with TRBJ1-4, with D hard to call. V dropped 7 bases and J dropped 4 bases, with 4 bases sitting between them. In germline, CDR1 is MGHDK, CDR2 SYGVNS. The CDR3 is 11 residues long. CDR3 sequence reads: CASTLNEKLFF. As DNA, the CDR3 is TGTGCCAGCACGCTTAATGAAAAACTGTTTTTT.

The chain carries TRBV19 and TRBJ1-1; D uncertain. Per the germline V gene, CDR1 is LNHDA and CDR2 is SQIVND (reference sequence). The ends were cut back, 6 bases at V and 5 bases at J, with 16 bases in the middle. CDR3 size: 14 residues. The CDR3 nucleotides read TGTGCCAGTAGGCCTCACGGGGTTCGGACTGAAGCTTTCTTT. Its protein is CASRPHGVRTEAFF.

A single count supports this clone. The chain carries TRBV30 and TRBJ1-3, with a possible D match to TRBD1 (5 bases). The V and J ends lost 6 bases and 4 bases respectively, with 19 bases between them. This CDR3 has 15 amino acids. Germline CDR1 is GTSNPN and CDR2 is SVGIG (reference sequence). This CDR3 reads CACPGGSRIGNTIYF. The CDR3 DNA reads as TGTGCCTGCCCTGGGGGGTCGCGGATAGGAAACACCATATATTTT.

This clone was recorded only once. The chain joins TRBV25-1 to TRBJ1-3, with 8 bases aligning to TRBD1. Trimming at V came to 4 bases and at J to 2 bases, leaving 1 base not matched to a gene. This CDR3 has 14 amino acids. Germline V gene data show CDR1 as MGHDK and CDR2 as SYGVNS. For the CDR3, the DNA is TGTGCCAGCAGTGGGACAGGGCCTGGAAACACCATATATTTT. Translation gives CASSGTGPGNTIYF.

This clone was recorded only once. The rearrangement uses TRBV6-5 and TRBJ2-2; 7 bases fit TRBD1. In germline, CDR1 is MNHEY, CDR2 SVGAGI. J gave up 3 bases and V 3 bases, and 4 bases lay outside the gene matches. The CDR3 length is 15 residues. Here the CDR3 reads CASSYARGYTGELFF. The DNA for the CDR3 is TGTGCCAGCAGTTATGCCAGGGGGTACACCGGGGAGCTGTTTTTT.

The gene calls are TRBV10-3 and TRBJ2-3; D ambiguous. Germline CDR1 is ENHRY and CDR2 is SYGVKD. Between the trimmed V and J ends, which lost 2 bases and 4 bases, there was a span of 4 bases. The CDR3 contains 12 residues. The CDR3 here is CAISEMADTQYF. Written as DNA, the CDR3 is TGTGCCATCAGTGAGATGGCAGATACGCAGTATTTT.

V and J are TRBV5-1 and TRBJ2-7; TRBD1 matches at 9 bases. Germline CDR1 reads SGHRS; CDR2 reads YFSETQ. The CDR3 length is 16 residues. Losses at the gene ends were 2 bases for V and 7 bases for J; bases not matched to a gene: 13. CDR3 protein: CASSFSGTGQGPEQYF. CDR3 in DNA: TGCGCCAGCAGCTTTTCCGGGACAGGGCAAGGCCCGGAGCAGTACTTC.

The chain carries TRBV4-3 and TRBJ2-2; tentatively, D is TRBD1 (6 bases). CDR1 and CDR2 from the germline V gene are LGHNA and YSLEER. The CDR3 covers 16 residues. The V and J ends lost 3 bases and 1 base respectively, with 12 bases between them. The CDR3 loop reads CASSHYRERNTGELFF. The CDR3 DNA follows: TGCGCCAGCAGCCACTACAGGGAAAGGAACACCGGGGAGCTGTTTTTT.

The rearrangement joins TRBV7-9 to TRBJ1-2, with 9 bases identical to TRBD1. V dropped 2 bases and J dropped 3; count of bases not matched to a gene: 7. CDR1 is SEHNR and CDR2 is FQNEAQ in the germline V gene (reference sequence). CDR3 size: 16 residues. DNA of the CDR3: TGTGCCAGCAGCTTATCCGGGACAGGGTATCACTATGGCTACACCTTC. Its translation is CASSLSGTGYHYGYTF.

The V gene is TRBV5-1, the J gene TRBJ2-5; TRBD1 or TRBD2 may be the D gene (7 bases each). CDR3 size: 16 residues. Trimming cost V 3 bases and J 5 bases, with 20 bases left between them. Germline V CDR1 and CDR2: SGHRS, YFSETQ. CDR3 bases: TGCGCCAGCAGCTCTTGGGAGGGGGCTGTGGCGGAGACCCAGTACTTC. Translated, it gives CASSSWEGAVAETQYF.

The chain is built from TRBV7-9 and TRBJ1-4, with TRBD1 matching over 10 bases. Germline V CDR1 and CDR2: SEHNR, FQNEAQ (reference sequence). V lost 5 bases, J lost 6 bases, and 9 bases stayed unmatched. This CDR3 has 16 residues. DNA of the CDR3: TGTGCCAGCAGCCACACAGCCGGGACAGGGGATGAAAAACTGTTTTTT. It translates to CASSHTAGTGDEKLFF. The full variable domain, in which reference TRBV7-9 and TRBJ1-4 provide the parts outside the CDR3, is DTGVSQNPRHKITKRGQNVTFRCDPISEHNRLYWYRQTLGQGPEFLTYFQNEAQLEKSRLLSDRFSAERPKGSFSTLEIQRTEQGDSAMYLCASSHTAGTGDEKLFFGSGTQLSVL.

The chain has TRBV27 and TRBJ1-2; D is ambiguous. The germline V and J ends were trimmed by 0 bases and 4 bases, with 12 bases remaining between them. CDR3 length: 15 residues. Germline V gene lookup returns CDR1 MNHEY and CDR2 SMNVEV (reference sequence). The CDR3 DNA reads TGTGCCAGCAGTTTATCAGGGTCACCGATCTATGGCTACACCTTC. This translates into CASSLSGSPIYGYTF.

V gene TRBV19 combines with J gene TRBJ1-1; TRBD1 is a possible D gene (5 bases). Trimming removed 7 bases from V and 4 bases from J, with 16 bases in between. Germline-derived CDR1 and CDR2 are LNHDA and SQIVND (reference sequence). This CDR3 comprises 14 residues. Here the CDR3 reads CASMASSGRTEAFF. In DNA, the CDR3 is TGTGCCAGTATGGCGTCATCAGGGCGCACTGAAGCTTTCTTT.

The chain has TRBV4-3 and TRBJ1-3; possible D gene TRBD1, 5 bases. Germline values: CDR1 LGHNA, CDR2 YSLEER. The CDR3 is 17 residues long. Deletions cut 0 bases from V and 0 bases from J, with 12 bases between. For the CDR3, the DNA is TGCGCCAGCAGCCAAGATCTAAGGACATCCTCTGGAAACACCATATATTTT. Translation gives CASSQDLRTSSGNTIYF.

The chain couples TRBV7-9 to TRBJ2-7; tentatively, D is TRBD1 or TRBD2 (8 bases each). Germline values: CDR1 SEHNR, CDR2 FQNEAQ (reference sequence). V gave up 4 bases and J gave up 2 bases, with 18 bases separating them. This CDR3 contains 16 residues. This CDR3 is CASSSGGGRPPYEQYF. As DNA, the CDR3 is TGTGCCAGCAGCTCAGGGGGCGGGAGGCCTCCCTACGAGCAGTACTTC.

This chain connects TRBV4-1 to TRBJ1-5; D unclear. V lost 1 base, J lost 0 bases, and 10 bases lay in between. This CDR3 is 16 amino acids long. CDR1 and CDR2 (germline): MGHRA, YSYEKL. The CDR3 sequence: CASSQGGSGSNQPQHF. The CDR3 DNA follows: TGCGCCAGCAGCCAAGGAGGGAGTGGTAGCAATCAGCCCCAGCATTTT.

This rearrangement joins TRBV4-2 to TRBJ2-5, with D uncertain. The CDR3 runs to 15 residues. Germline lookup yields CDR1 LGHNA and CDR2 YNFKEQ. V was shortened by 0 bases and J by 7 bases, with 15 bases between the two germline ends. The DNA of the CDR3 is TGTGCCAGCAGCCAAGAGAACAGTGTCTCCGCGACCCAGTACTTC. Amino acid sequence: CASSQENSVSATQYF.

The chain joins TRBV7-2 to TRBJ1-4; D is possibly TRBD1 (6 bases). Per the germline V gene, CDR1 is SGHTA and CDR2 is FQGNSA. Trimming cost V 1 base and J 8 bases, with 14 bases left between them. There are 15 residues in the CDR3. CDR3 in amino acids: CASSLDSGANEKLFF. The CDR3 DNA sequence: TGTGCCAGCAGCTTAGATTCGGGGGCAAACGAAAAACTGTTTTTT. Full variable domain (remainder filled in from reference TRBV7-2 and TRBJ1-4): GAGVSQSPSNKVTEKGKDVELRCDPISGHTALYWYRQSLGQGLEFLIYFQGNSAPDKSGLPSDRFSAERTGGSVSTLTIQRTQQEDSAVYLCASSLDSGANEKLFFGSGTQLSVL.

V gene TRBV6-5 combines with J gene TRBJ1-1; D unresolved. V lost 3 bases, J lost 4 bases, and 12 bases lay in between. CDR1 MNHEY and CDR2 SVGAGI come from the germline V gene. The CDR3 spans 14 residues. DNA of the CDR3: TGTGCCAGCAGTTATAGGCAATCGGGCACTGAAGCTTTCTTT. It encodes CASSYRQSGTEAFF.

V usage is TRBV6-4 and J usage is TRBJ2-1; 8 nucleotides line up with TRBD2. The V segment lost 3 bases and the J segment 7 bases; nucleotides outside the gene matches: 8. CDR1 and CDR2 (germline): MRHNA, SNTAGT. The CDR3 loop spans 15 amino acids. The CDR3 nucleotides are TGTGCCAGCAGTGATGGAGGGAGCGGGAGTAATGAGCAGTTCTTC. The encoded protein is CASSDGGSGSNEQFF.

V is TRBV6-5 and J is TRBJ1-5; no clear D. Germline CDR1 is MNHEY and CDR2 is SVGAGI. There are 12 residues in the CDR3. Trimming left V 8 bases short and J 4 bases short, with 9 bases between. The DNA for the CDR3 is TGTGCCAGCGGGCCCGGAAATCAGCCCCAGCATTTT. Amino acids: CASGPGNQPQHF.